A selection of T cell receptor beta chains follows, all from one sample in a study of human T cells and chemical hapten exposure. TCRdb fed the RACE reads into MiXCR, producing one record per CDR3 protein. This sample carries 180,000 or so distinct CDR3 sequences, about 22% of them seen once, and the ten largest clones take under 8.5%. The sequences come from whole blood, collected in connection with sensitization to the hapten diphenylcyclopropenone (DPC). These receptor sequences come from a woman aged 45-60 years with alopecia areata. Some clones in this sample may be carry-over from other donors' samples. Both conserved end residues are part of each CDR3. A D gene is named only where the DNA matches it firmly. Not every row has a clone size; where given, it reads once, few, many or a size class.

TRBV6-5	NA	TRBD1	TRBJ1-1	CASSYSTDRGVRNTEAFF	TGTGCCAGCAGTTACTCGACGGACAGGGGAGTGAGGAACACTGAAGCTTTCTTT
TRBV11-2	NA	NA	TRBJ2-7	CASSLGLGQDEQYF	TGTGCCAGCAGCTTAGGACTAGGACAGGACGAGCAGTACTTC
TRBV12-3/TRBV12-4	few	TRBD1	TRBJ1-2	CASSPGTGSGYTF	TGTGCCAGCAGTCCCGGGACAGGGAGCGGCTACACCTTC
TRBV20-1	few	NA	TRBJ1-2	CSAHRAVNGYTF	TGCAGTGCCCACAGGGCGGTTAATGGCTACACCTTC
TRBV5-1	few	TRBD2	TRBJ2-1	CASSSGGLAGGAEQFF	TGCGCCAGCAGCTCCGGGGGTCTAGCGGGAGGTGCTGAGCAGTTCTTC
TRBV18	NA	NA	TRBJ2-7	CASSPTPDPSSYEQYF	TGTGCCAGCTCACCAACGCCGGACCCGAGCTCCTACGAGCAGTACTTC
TRBV6-5	few	TRBD1	TRBJ2-7	CATWDRGSPSPYEQYF	TGTGCCACCTGGGACAGGGGGTCCCCTTCCCCTTACGAGCAGTACTTC
TRBV5-1	few	NA	TRBJ2-7	CASSFPDSSYEQYF	TGCGCCAGCAGCTTTCCCGACAGCTCCTACGAGCAGTACTTC
TRBV7-8	NA	TRBD1	TRBJ2-1	CASSFGDRDNEQFF	TGTGCCAGCAGCTTCGGGGACAGAGACAATGAGCAGTTCTTC
TRBV7-2	NA	TRBD1	TRBJ2-6	CASSTTGVGANVLTF	TGTGCCAGCAGCACCACAGGGGTTGGGGCCAACGTCCTGACTTTC
TRBV2	NA	NA	TRBJ1-6	CASKGTWIYNSPLHF	TGTGCCAGCAAAGGGACATGGATCTATAATTCACCCCTCCACTTT
TRBV20-1	NA	NA	TRBJ1-1	CSARPLEWGTEAFF	TGCAGTGCTAGGCCTCTTGAGTGGGGCACTGAAGCTTTCTTT
TRBV27	NA	NA	TRBJ2-6	CASTSLGAGANVLTF	TGTGCCAGCACCTCACTTGGGGCTGGGGCCAACGTCCTGACTTTC
TRBV2	few	NA	TRBJ2-6	CASSERHIALTF	TGTGCCAGCAGTGAACGCCATATAGCGCTGACTTTC
TRBV9	NA	NA	TRBJ2-7	CASSVDPYAYEQYF	TGTGCCAGCAGCGTAGATCCATATGCGTACGAGCAGTACTTC
TRBV6-5	few	NA	TRBJ1-2	CASSYSMAGRSYTF	TGTGCCAGCAGTTACTCGATGGCGGGTAGGAGCTACACCTTC
TRBV9	few	TRBD1	TRBJ1-1	CASSLGTGTTEAFF	TGTGCCAGCAGCCTCGGGACAGGGACCACTGAAGCTTTCTTT
TRBV12-3/TRBV12-4	NA	NA	TRBJ1-5	CASTKGGINQPQHF	TGTGCCAGCACTAAGGGCGGCATCAATCAGCCCCAGCATTTT
TRBV10-3	NA	TRBD1	TRBJ1-1	CAISGQGARAEAFF	TGTGCCATCAGCGGACAGGGGGCGAGGGCTGAAGCTTTCTTT
TRBV5-1	few	NA	TRBJ1-1	CASTLTGGGTEAFF	TGCGCCAGCACCCTGACAGGTGGCGGGACTGAAGCTTTCTTT
TRBV9	NA	NA	TRBJ2-3	CASSETKTRTQYF	TGTGCCAGCAGCGAAACCAAAACGAGGACGCAGTATTTT
TRBV7-9	NA	NA	TRBJ1-2	CASSLSRGQYGYTF	TGTGCCAGCAGCCTCAGCAGAGGGCAGTATGGCTACACCTTC
TRBV20-1	few	NA	TRBJ2-3	CSAILGRRAQYTQYF	TGCAGTGCTATCCTAGGGCGCAGGGCGCAGTATACGCAGTATTTT
TRBV7-8	NA	NA	TRBJ2-3	CASSLGRREVQDTQYF	TGTGCCAGCAGCTTAGGTCGGAGGGAGGTCCAGGATACGCAGTATTTT
TRBV2	many	TRBD2	TRBJ2-7	CASLPGLAGGWGSYEQYF	TGTGCCAGCCTACCGGGACTAGCGGGCGGCTGGGGGTCCTACGAGCAGTACTTC
TRBV7-9	NA	NA	TRBJ1-1	CASSLGDIASEAFF	TGTGCCAGCAGCTTAGGAGATATAGCGAGTGAAGCTTTCTTT
TRBV29-1	few	NA	TRBJ1-1	CSVDRELMNTEAFF	TGCAGCGTTGACAGGGAACTAATGAACACTGAAGCTTTCTTT
TRBV29-1	few	NA	TRBJ2-2	CSVDLSGGGELFF	TGCAGCGTTGATTTGTCTGGGGGTGGGGAGCTGTTTTTT
TRBV20-1	few	NA	TRBJ1-5	CSARGGVDQPQHF	TGCAGTGCCCGTGGAGGAGTGGATCAGCCCCAGCATTTT